This TCR beta chain was observed in a study of cytomegalovirus exposure and HLA in healthy donors. Study at large: Samples from HLA-typed donors yielded about 80 million unique TCRs in an early data release.

General study results and limits: An analysis done earlier found most TCR beta V segments productive about 87% or about 30% of the time. The study designated roughly 150 TCR beta chains cytomegalovirus-associated.

In the PCR, 60 Vbeta and 13 Jbeta primers were used. Some clones are missing from TCRdb's copy, which holds only in-frame ones; the method was immunoSEQ multiplex PCR. The sample holds around 100,000 clones, around three quarters seen once. In regard to this clone: Its antigen is as yet unknown.

J lost 0 bases, V lost 4 bases, and 6 bases had no gene match. The CDR3 covers 15 residues. The germline V gene has CDR1 MGHDK and CDR2 SYGVNS. This clonotype was obtained from a female donor in good health and CMV-seropositive. Sequenced: PBMCs. This chain links TRBV25-1 with TRBJ2-7, with 7 nucleotides matching TRBD2. The CDR3 protein is CASSVSGPYSYEQYF. In DNA form, the CDR3 reads TGTGCCAGCAGTGTTAGCGGGCCCTACTCCTACGAGCAGTACTTC.